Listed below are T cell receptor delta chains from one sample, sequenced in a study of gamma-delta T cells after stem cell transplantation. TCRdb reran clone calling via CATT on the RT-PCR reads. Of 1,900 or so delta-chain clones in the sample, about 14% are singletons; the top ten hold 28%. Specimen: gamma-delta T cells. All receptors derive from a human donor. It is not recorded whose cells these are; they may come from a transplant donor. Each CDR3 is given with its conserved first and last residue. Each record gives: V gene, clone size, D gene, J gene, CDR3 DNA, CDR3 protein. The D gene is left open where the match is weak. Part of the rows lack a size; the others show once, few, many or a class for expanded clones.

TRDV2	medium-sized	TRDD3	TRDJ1	TGTGCCTGTGACGGGTTACTGGGGGATACGCCCGATAAACTCATCTTT	CACDGLLGDTPDKLIF
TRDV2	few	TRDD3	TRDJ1	TGTGCCTGTGACTTACTGGGGGATACGTCGAGGACCGATAAACTCATCTTT	CACDLLGDTSRTDKLIF
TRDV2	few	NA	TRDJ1	TGTGCCTGTGACACGGTTGGAGAGTACACCGATAAACTCATCTTT	CACDTVGEYTDKLIF
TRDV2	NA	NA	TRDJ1	TGTGCCTGTGACAAGATAGGGGACACCGATAAACTCATCTTT	CACDKIGDTDKLIF
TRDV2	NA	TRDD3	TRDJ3	TGTGCCTGTGACACGGTACTGGGGGATCTCTCCTGGGACACCCGACAGATGTTTTTC	CACDTVLGDLSWDTRQMFF
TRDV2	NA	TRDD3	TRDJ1	TGTGCCTGTGACTCCGTACCCTACCAGACTGGGGGATACGCGGCCGATCTAACCGATAAACTCATCTTT	CACDSVPYQTGGYAADLTDKLIF
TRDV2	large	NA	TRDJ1	TGTGCCTGTGACACCGTCCTGGTTGAAGGTGGTACCGATAAACTCATCTTT	CACDTVLVEGGTDKLIF
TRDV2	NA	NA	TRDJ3	TGTGCCTGTGACACCGTTTCCGGGGGCCGACAAAGCTCCTGGGACACCCGACAGATGTTTTTC	CACDTVSGGRQSSWDTRQMFF
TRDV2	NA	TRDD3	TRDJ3	TGTGCCTGTGACACGATGGAACTGGGGGACCGTGTATCCTGGGACACCCGACAGATGTTTTTC	CACDTMELGDRVSWDTRQMFF
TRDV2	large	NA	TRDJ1	TGTGCCTGTGACACCGTAAGTGTGGCCCTCAGAACCTCGGTACTTAAACTCATCTTT	CACDTVSVALRTSVLKLIF
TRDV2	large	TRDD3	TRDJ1	TGTGCCTGTGACACGATGGGGATACGCGCGGATAAACTCATCTTT	CACDTMGIRADKLIF
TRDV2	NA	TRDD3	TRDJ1	TGTGCCTGTGACCCCGCTGCTGGGGGACCACTGTACACCGATAAACTCATCTTT	CACDPAAGGPLYTDKLIF
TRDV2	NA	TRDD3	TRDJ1	TGTGCCTGTGAACCTCTTTCCTACGAGGGGGATACGGCCACCGATAAACTCATCTTT	CACEPLSYEGDTATDKLIF